Shown below are 21 T cell receptor beta chains from a single sample sequenced in a study of blood T cell repertoires in COVID-19. Sequencing used immunoSEQ multiplex PCR; TCRdb keeps in-frame clones, though not all of them. Among about 170,000 clones listed, about 88% were seen once. Source material: peripheral blood. The receptor set was obtained from a man in his forties or fifties who had recovered from COVID-19.

The chain recombines TRBV6-6 with TRBJ1-2, with 8 bases matching TRBD1. J gave up 0 bases and V 5 bases, and 8 bases lay outside the gene matches. From germline, CDR1 is MNHNY and CDR2 SVGAGI (reference sequence). This CDR3 comprises 16 residues. The CDR3 bases are TGTGCCAGCAGTCACGGACAGGGAGGACCTAACTATGGCTACACCTTC. Protein: CASSHGQGGPNYGYTF.

This chain links TRBV5-4 with TRBJ1-6, with 7 positions matching TRBD1. With 0 bases clipped from V and 6 bases from J, the junction kept 3 bases outside the gene matches. CDR1 is SGHNT and CDR2 is YYREEE in the germline V gene (reference sequence). This CDR3 spans 15 amino acids. This chain's CDR3 is CASSLVQGVNSPLHF. The CDR3 bases are TGTGCCAGCAGCTTGGTTCAGGGGGTTAATTCACCCCTCCACTTT.

V is TRBV7-2 and J is TRBJ2-2; the match to TRBD2 covers 7 bases. V was clipped by 5 bases and J by 1 base; unmatched bases: 10. This CDR3 contains 17 residues. Germline lookup yields CDR1 SGHTA and CDR2 FQGNSA. DNA for the CDR3: TGTGCCAGCAGCCCCCGGGGAGGGCCCAGGAACACCGGGGAGCTGTTTTTT. This translates into CASSPRGGPRNTGELFF.

The chain joins TRBV6-5 to TRBJ2-7; D uncertain. Trimming shortened V by 6 bases and J by 0 bases, and 18 bases separated the two germline ends. Germline lookup yields CDR1 MNHEY and CDR2 SVGAGI. The CDR3 has 16 amino acids. The CDR3: CASSYAVSHISYEQYF. Written as DNA, the CDR3 is TGTGCCAGCAGCTACGCGGTGAGCCATATCTCCTACGAGCAGTACTTC.

The V call is TRBV5-1, the J call TRBJ2-1; TRBD2 agrees at 8 bases. Germline V gene lookup returns CDR1 SGHRS and CDR2 YFSETQ. This CDR3 spans 16 amino acids. After removal of 4 bases from V and 0 bases from J, the junction contained 6 bases not matched to a gene. CDR3 sequence: CASSPPGLGSYNEQFF. The CDR3 DNA sequence: TGCGCCAGCAGCCCCCCGGGACTAGGCTCCTACAATGAGCAGTTCTTC.

The chain is built from TRBV2 and TRBJ1-2; D unresolved. The V gene lost 6 bases and the J gene lost 8 bases, with 19 bases spanning the gap. The CDR3 length is 14 residues. Per the germline V gene, CDR1 is SNHLY and CDR2 is FYNNEI. The CDR3 here is CASSAGDLFGGYTF. CDR3 coding DNA: TGTGCCAGCAGCGCGGGCGATCTCTTTGGAGGCTACACCTTC.

The genes are TRBV19 and TRBJ2-5; D is perhaps TRBD2 (6 bases). The V end was cut by 3 bases, the J end by 7 bases, with 18 bases between. Germline CDR1 and CDR2: LNHDA and SQIVND (reference sequence). The CDR3 has 15 amino acids. CDR3 loop: CASSMMSVEAGTQYF. The CDR3 DNA follows: TGTGCCAGTAGTATGATGTCGGTGGAAGCGGGGACCCAGTACTTC.

This clone came up once. This chain links TRBV14 with TRBJ1-1, with a tentative D call TRBD1 (5 bases). CDR3 length: 16 amino acids. Germline CDR1 reads SGHDN; CDR2 reads FVKESK. V gave up 1 base and J gave up 5 bases, with 17 bases separating them. The CDR3 DNA sequence: TGTGCCAGCAGCCAAGGGGCAGGGCTCCAGGTGACTGAAGCTTTCTTT. The encoded protein is CASSQGAGLQVTEAFF.

This chain joins TRBV9 and TRBJ1-2, with 8 bases lining up with TRBD1. V lost 5 bases, J lost 8 bases, and 2 bases stayed unmatched. This CDR3 region has 11 residues. Per germline, CDR1 SGDLS and CDR2 YYNGEE. In nucleotides, the CDR3 is TGTGCCAGCAGGACAGGGGTCGGCTACACCTTC. Its protein product is CASRTGVGYTF.

This chain uses TRBV20-1 with TRBJ2-3; 12 positions agree with TRBD2. V lost 3 bases to trimming and J lost 1 base; unmatched junction nucleotides: 5. The CDR3 sequence is 16 residues long. Germline CDR1 is DFQATT and CDR2 is SNEGSKA (reference sequence). The CDR3 sequence: CSASSSGRAGTDTQYF. The DNA of the CDR3 is TGCAGTGCTAGTTCTAGCGGGAGGGCCGGCACAGATACGCAGTATTTT.

The chain combines TRBV5-1 with TRBJ1-1; D might be TRBD1 (5 bases). The germline V gene encodes CDR1 SGHRS and CDR2 YFSETQ. V lost 6 bases and J 1 base, leaving 16 bases between the germline ends. The CDR3 contains 15 residues. The CDR3 here is CASKKSTVSNTEAFF. The DNA for the CDR3 is TGCGCCAGCAAAAAATCGACAGTATCGAACACTGAAGCTTTCTTT.

This chain joins TRBV11-2 and TRBJ2-5, with 8 bases aligning to TRBD2. From germline, CDR1 is SGHAT and CDR2 FQNNGV. J was trimmed by 4 bases and V by 2 bases; bases with no gene match: 3. The CDR3 totals 14 residues. Here the CDR3 DNA reads TGTGCCAGCAGCTTAAGAGCGGGAGTAGAGACCCAGTACTTC. It encodes CASSLRAGVETQYF.

This sequence joins TRBV6-2 or TRBV6-3 and TRBJ2-7, with TRBD2 matching 8 bases. Trimming removed 4 bases from V and 6 bases from J; junction bases left unmatched: 8. Germline-derived CDR1 and CDR2 are MNHEY and SVGEGT. The CDR3 runs to 14 residues. DNA for the CDR3: TGTGCCAGCAGTTTGTTGACTAGCGAGGGCGAGCAGTACTTC. Translation: CASSLLTSEGEQYF.

The rearrangement uses TRBV5-4 and TRBJ2-3; D is possibly TRBD2 (6 bases). Germline CDR1 and CDR2: SGHNT and YYREEE (reference sequence). V lost 5 bases to trimming and J lost 2 bases, with 12 bases between them. This CDR3 region has 14 residues. The CDR3 protein is CASSRGGYTDTQYF. The DNA of the CDR3 is TGTGCCAGCAGTCGAGGAGGGTACACAGATACGCAGTATTTT.

The CDR3, as DNA: TGTGCCAGCAGCAAAAGGAGAACTAGTGGGTCGGAGACCCAGTACTTC. It translates to CASSKRRTSGSETQYF. The V call is TRBV21-1, the J call TRBJ2-5; the listed D gene, TRBD2, was not tested against the DNA. TRBV21-1 is deemed a pseudogene. The CDR3 is 16 residues long.

V is TRBV28 and J is TRBJ1-2; D is perhaps TRBD1 (5 bases). Germline loops: CDR1 MDHEN, CDR2 SYDVKM. The V gene lost 4 bases and the J gene lost 4 bases, with 10 bases spanning the gap. There are 13 residues in the CDR3. The CDR3 loop reads CASSYTGSYGYTF. CDR3 DNA: TGTGCCAGCAGTTACACAGGTAGCTATGGCTACACCTTC.

The chain links TRBV3-1 (or the pseudogene TRBV3-2) to TRBJ2-3; D perhaps matches TRBD2 (6 bases). The germline V gene has CDR1 LGHDT and CDR2 YNNKEL (reference sequence). The length of the CDR3 is 17 residues. Trimming pared 1 base from V and 3 bases from J, leaving 17 bases between. The CDR3 sequence: CASSQAAGGARTDTQYF. In nucleotides, the CDR3 is TGTGCCAGCAGCCAAGCCGCCGGGGGAGCTAGGACAGATACGCAGTATTTT.

The CDR3: CASSPVGVGDTQYF. CDR3 nucleotides: TGCGCCAGCAGCCCCGTGGGAGTGGGAGATACGCAGTATTTT. The chain couples TRBV5-1 to TRBJ2-3, with D perhaps matching TRBD2 (5 bases). This CDR3 region has 14 residues. CDR1 and CDR2 from the germline V gene are SGHRS and YFSETQ. Trimming removed 4 bases at V and 5 bases at J, with 14 bases between.

The chain is built from TRBV28 and TRBJ1-1; no definite D call. V was clipped by 6 bases and J by 0 bases, with 11 bases between them. This CDR3 has 14 amino acids. CDR1 MDHEN and CDR2 SYDVKM come from the germline V gene. CDR3 amino acids: CASRSRAMNTEAFF. As DNA, the CDR3 is TGTGCCAGCAGGTCGAGGGCCATGAACACTGAAGCTTTCTTT.

The J gene is TRBJ1-2, the V gene TRBV5-1; 10 bases map to TRBD1. The CDR3 covers 18 residues. Germline trimming cut 2 bases from V and 2 bases from J; bases unmatched to any gene: 12. Germline CDR1 and CDR2: SGHRS and YFSETQ. The CDR3: CASSFLKPGQGYNYGYTF. CDR3 DNA: TGCGCCAGCAGCTTCTTAAAACCGGGACAGGGGTACAACTATGGCTACACCTTC.

The chain recombines TRBV19 with TRBJ1-5, with 10 bases matching TRBD1. J gave up 3 bases and V 5 bases, and 7 bases lay outside the gene matches. CDR1 and CDR2 (germline): LNHDA, SQIVND (reference sequence). The CDR3 covers 16 residues. The CDR3 here is CASSPDGTGANQPQHF. In DNA, the CDR3 is TGTGCCAGTAGTCCGGACGGGACAGGGGCCAATCAGCCCCAGCATTTT.